This TCR beta chain was documented in a study of shared clonotypes between healthy human individuals. On this clone itself: Antigen specificity is unknown.

It was some 84 million PBMCs that unsorted samples used for genomic DNA. The ends lost 3 bases at V and 6 bases at J; junction bases unmatched: 5. The CDR3 runs to 13 residues. Germline CDR1 reads GTSNPN; CDR2 reads SVGIG (reference sequence). General study points: Among donors, the sharing of clonotypes was expected to be influenced by sequencing depth.

TCRdb's copy holds only in-frame clones and misses some; the assay was immunoSEQ multiplex PCR. The repertoire consists of roughly 480,000 clones, with about 80% occurring once and the leading ten covering approximately 12%. Material for sequencing was PBMCs. This clonotype was obtained from a woman in her thirties or forties in good health. Some clones in this sample may be carry-over from other donors' samples. J is TRBJ2-3 and V is TRBV30; TRBD1 matches at 8 bases. The CDR3 is CAWRATGADTQYF. DNA of the CDR3: TGTGCCTGGAGGGCGACAGGGGCGGATACGCAGTATTTT. The entire variable domain, with the rest obtained from reference TRBV30 and TRBJ2-3, is as follows: SQTIHQWPATLVQPVGSPLSLECTVEGTSNPNLYWYRQAAGRGLQLLFYSVGIGQISSEVPQNLSASRPQDRQFILSSKKLLLSDSGFYLCAWRATGADTQYFGPGTRLTVL.